The rows below give T cell receptor beta chains drawn from one sample of a study of cytomegalovirus exposure and HLA in healthy donors. The assay was immunoSEQ multiplex PCR, and TCRdb's table has in-frame clones only and misses some. The table has about 130,000 clones, 82% seen once. The specimen sequenced was PBMCs. The source of these receptors is a woman aged 50 to 60 in good health and CMV-seropositive. Both conserved end residues are part of each CDR3. Fields, in order: V gene, clone size, J gene, D gene, CDR3 DNA, CDR3 protein. D genes are given only for firm matches. Size tells how often a clone was seen (once, few, many) or the class of an expanded clone, and some rows leave it out.

>TRBV28|.|TRBJ2-5|TRBD2
TGTGCCAGCAGTTCTGCCGGGGGGAGGGTGCAAGAGACCCAGTACTTC
CASSSAGGRVQETQYF
>TRBV7-9|.|TRBJ1-3|.
TGTGCCAGCAGCCACCGGACAGACTCTGGAAACACCATATATTTT
CASSHRTDSGNTIYF
>TRBV2|.|TRBJ2-7|.
TGTGCCAGCACCAGTACCTTAACCACCTACGAGCAGTACTTC
CASTSTLTTYEQYF
>TRBV19|.|TRBJ2-5|.
TGTGCCAGTAGTATTATCGGGGAGACCCAGTACTTC
CASSIIGETQYF
>TRBV2|.|TRBJ2-3|.
TGTGCCTTAGGGGCAGATACGCAGTATTTT
CALGADTQYF
>TRBV19|once|TRBJ2-7|.
TGTGCCAGTAAGTTACGCGAGGGACTTTCCTACGAGCAGTACTTC
CASKLREGLSYEQYF
>TRBV28|.|TRBJ2-1|.
TGTGCCAGCAGTTCCGCGTACAATGAGCAGTTCTTC
CASSSAYNEQFF
>TRBV19|.|TRBJ1-2|TRBD1
TGTGCCAGTAGTATAACGGCCGGGACAGGGGGACTCTATGGCTACACCTTC
CASSITAGTGGLYGYTF
>TRBV6-1|.|TRBJ2-3|TRBD2
TGTGCCAGCCGACTAGCGGGGGGGGGTTCGCAGTATTTT
CASRLAGGGSQYF
>TRBV7-9|.|TRBJ1-1|TRBD1
TGTGCCGGGAACGGCTACGGGACAGGTTCGAACACTGAAGCTTTCTTT
CAGNGYGTGSNTEAFF
>TRBV29-1|.|TRBJ1-1|.
TGCAGCGTCATAGCTAACACTGAAGCTTTCTTT
CSVIANTEAFF
>TRBV10-3|.|TRBJ2-1|.
TGTGCCATCAGTGAGTCAACCCCACAGGGTGGTTTAGTCTTC
CAISESTPQGGLVF
>TRBV7-8|few|TRBJ2-3|TRBD2
TGTGCCAGCAGCTCTGGGGGGGGAGTGTGGAGCACAGATACGCAGTATTTT
CASSSGGGVWSTDTQYF
>TRBV11-2|.|TRBJ2-1|TRBD2
TGTGCCAGCAGCTTAGCGGGAGGGTCCTACAATGAGCAGTTCTTC
CASSLAGGSYNEQFF
>TRBV4-1|.|TRBJ1-2|.
TGCGCCAGCAGCCAAGACCATCAGAAAAACTATGGCTACACCTTC
CASSQDHQKNYGYTF
>TRBV7-8|.|TRBJ2-5|TRBD1
TGTGCCAGCAGCCTTGTGCTGGCAGGGGGTGGGGAGACCCAGTACTTC
CASSLVLAGGGETQYF
>TRBV30|.|TRBJ1-6|.
TGTGCCTGGAGTTTAGCGGGGAGCTCCTATAATTCACCCCTCCACTTT
CAWSLAGSSYNSPLHF
>TRBV29-1|.|TRBJ1-5|.
TGCAGCGTCTCTACGGGGGGGCCCCAGCATTTT
CSVSTGGPQHF
>TRBV2|.|TRBJ2-3|.
TGTGCCAGCAGTGGGCTGAGGAACACAGATACGCAGTATTTT
CASSGLRNTDTQYF
>TRBV15|.|TRBJ2-1|TRBD2
TGTGCCACCAGCATGCGGGAGCAGAATGAGCAGTTCTTC
CATSMREQNEQFF
>TRBV6-1|.|TRBJ1-2|.
TGTGCCAGCAGTTGGAGGGTGGGCTATGGCTACACCTTC
CASSWRVGYGYTF
>TRBV6-5|.|TRBJ2-7|TRBD2
TGTGCCAGCAGCCGGACTAGCGGGAGATCCTACGAGCAGTACTTC
CASSRTSGRSYEQYF
>TRBV9|.|TRBJ2-2|TRBD1
TGTGCCAGCAGCCCCCGGACAGGGTATACCGGGGAGCTGTTTTTT
CASSPRTGYTGELFF
>TRBV5-1|.|TRBJ2-3|.
TGCGCCAGCAGCTTGACAGGGCGGGCGGATACGCAGTATTTT
CASSLTGRADTQYF
>TRBV7-2|.|TRBJ2-1|TRBD1
TGTGCCAGCAGCTTAGCATGGACAGGGGAAGGCGATGAGCAGTTCTTC
CASSLAWTGEGDEQFF
>TRBV23-1|few|TRBJ2-7|.
TGCGCCAGCAGTCCCTACAGGGTCCACGAGCAGTACTTC
CASSPYRVHEQYF
>TRBV10-3|.|TRBJ2-7|.
TGTGCCATCAGGCCCCAGGACTACTACGAGCAGTACTTC
CAIRPQDYYEQYF
>TRBV19|few|TRBJ1-6|.
TGTGCCAGTAGTGCAAACCGGGGAACGGCCTATAATTCACCCCTCCACTTT
CASSANRGTAYNSPLHF
>TRBV5-6|once|TRBJ2-7|TRBD1
TGTGCCAGCAGCCGGGACAGCTACGAGCAGTACTTC
CASSRDSYEQYF
>TRBV27|few|TRBJ2-1|TRBD1
TGTGCCAGCAGTCCCGGGACAGGGTTTTGGGGGGTCTACAATGAGCAGTTCTTC
CASSPGTGFWGVYNEQFF
>TRBV28|.|TRBJ1-4|TRBD1
TGTGCCAGCAGTTTCTTCGGGACAGCTAATGAAAAACTGTTTTTT
CASSFFGTANEKLFF
>TRBV19|.|TRBJ1-5|.
TGTGCCAGTAATCAGGGCTATAGCAATCAGCCCCAGCATTTT
CASNQGYSNQPQHF
>TRBV5-1|.|TRBJ2-1|.
TGCGCCAGCAGCTTGGTAGCCGGCGCTCTCTACAATGAGCAGTTCTTC
CASSLVAGALYNEQFF
>TRBV5-1|.|TRBJ2-7|.
TGCGCCAGCAGCGCGGGCCCAGGGGATTACGAGCAGTACTTC
CASSAGPGDYEQYF
>TRBV28|.|TRBJ2-1|.
TGTGCCAGCAGTCCGATTTTTGAGGAGAATGAGCAGTTCTTC
CASSPIFEENEQFF
>TRBV5-4|.|TRBJ1-3|.
TGTGCCAGCAGCTTGGGAGGAATCGGCGGGGGAAACACCATATATTTT
CASSLGGIGGGNTIYF
>TRBV11-2|.|TRBJ1-1|.
TGTGCCAGCAGCGTGGACATAAACACTGAAGCTTTCTTT
CASSVDINTEAFF
>TRBV18|.|TRBJ2-2|TRBD2
TGTGCCAGCTCACCACGTGTAGCGGGAGGGATCAACACCGGGGAGCTGTTTTTT
CASSPRVAGGINTGELFF
>TRBV6-5|.|TRBJ1-4|.
TGTGCCAGCAGTCAACAGCTATCGACTAATGAAAAACTGTTTTTT
CASSQQLSTNEKLFF
>TRBV18|.|TRBJ1-2|.
TGTGCCAGCTCATTACAGGGCGTACGGGTCGATGGCTACACCTTC
CASSLQGVRVDGYTF
>TRBV6-5|once|TRBJ1-2|.
TGTGCCAGCAGTTACGAACAGGGTGGGAATGGCTACACCTTC
CASSYEQGGNGYTF
>TRBV7-6|.|TRBJ2-3|TRBD2
TGTGCCAGCAGCTTTGGAGTACGGGGGGGGGACACAGATACGCAGTATTTT
CASSFGVRGGDTDTQYF
>TRBV5-1|.|TRBJ2-5|TRBD1
TGCGCCAGCAGCCCTGGACAGGGGGCTACGGAGACCCAGTACTTC
CASSPGQGATETQYF
>TRBV5-1|.|TRBJ1-4|TRBD1
TGCGCCAGCAGCTTGGGGATAGACAGGGACGGAAAACTGTTTTTT
CASSLGIDRDGKLFF
>TRBV7-2|.|TRBJ2-5|.
TGTGCCAGCAGCTCCCTATCTACCCAAGAGACCCAGTACTTC
CASSSLSTQETQYF
>TRBV30|.|TRBJ1-2|TRBD1
TGTGCCTGGAGTGTACCGCGGACAGGGAACTATGGCTACACCTTC
CAWSVPRTGNYGYTF
>TRBV7-3|few|TRBJ2-1|.
TGTGCCAGCAGCTTGGACTCAAGCTCCTACAATGAGCAGTTCTTC
CASSLDSSSYNEQFF
>TRBV9|.|TRBJ1-3|TRBD1
TGTGCCAGCAGCGTCACCGGGACAGGGGGAAACACCATATATTTT
CASSVTGTGGNTIYF
>TRBV7-8|.|TRBJ2-3|TRBD2
TGTGCCAGCAGCTTAAGGGGACTAGTAACAGATACGCAGTATTTT
CASSLRGLVTDTQYF
>TRBV5-1|.|TRBJ2-5|TRBD1
TGCGCCAGCAGCTTGGAAACAGGGGGGGAGACCCAGTACTTC
CASSLETGGETQYF
>TRBV5-4|few|TRBJ2-7|TRBD2
TGTGCCAGCAGAATAGCGGGAGGCGCCCTCTACGAGCAGTACTTC
CASRIAGGALYEQYF
>TRBV6-1|.|TRBJ2-7|.
TGTGCCAGCAGCGAGACGGAGACCTACGAGCAGTACTTC
CASSETETYEQYF
>TRBV29-1|.|TRBJ2-1|.
TGCAGCGCCGAGGAGGCCCGTGAGCAGTTCTTC
CSAEEAREQFF
>TRBV5-5|.|TRBJ1-2|.
TGTGCCAGCAGCTTTAGACTGAACTATGGCTACACCTTC
CASSFRLNYGYTF
>TRBV2|.|TRBJ1-1|TRBD1
TGTGCCAGCAGCACGGACAGGGGGACTGAAGCTTTCTTT
CASSTDRGTEAFF